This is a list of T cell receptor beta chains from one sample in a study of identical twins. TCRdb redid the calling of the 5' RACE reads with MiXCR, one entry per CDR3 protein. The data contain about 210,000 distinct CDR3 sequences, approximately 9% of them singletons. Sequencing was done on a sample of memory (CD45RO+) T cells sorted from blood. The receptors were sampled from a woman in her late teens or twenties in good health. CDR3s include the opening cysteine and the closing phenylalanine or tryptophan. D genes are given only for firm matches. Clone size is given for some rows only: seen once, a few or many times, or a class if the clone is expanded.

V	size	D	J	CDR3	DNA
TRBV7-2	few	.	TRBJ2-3	CASNQRGSATDTQYF	TGTGCCAGCAATCAGAGGGGGTCTGCGACAGATACGCAGTATTTT
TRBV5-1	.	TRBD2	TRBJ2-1	CASSLSGSGYNEQFF	TGCGCCAGCAGTTTAAGCGGGAGCGGCTACAATGAGCAGTTCTTC
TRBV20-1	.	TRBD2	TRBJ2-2	CCARGYSSGLNTGELFF	TGCTGTGCTAGAGGATATTCTAGCGGGCTGAACACCGGGGAGCTGTTTTTT
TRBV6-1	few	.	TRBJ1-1	CASSRDRRNTEAFF	TGTGCCAGCAGTCGCGATAGGAGAAACACTGAAGCTTTCTTT
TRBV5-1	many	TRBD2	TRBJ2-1	CASSLVRGGGDEQFF	TGCGCCAGCAGCTTAGTACGGGGGGGCGGCGATGAGCAGTTCTTC
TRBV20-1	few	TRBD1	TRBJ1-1	CSARGQGRAFF	TGCAGTGCTAGGGGACAGGGGCGGGCTTTCTTT
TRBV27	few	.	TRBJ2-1	CASSWTDKSSYNEQFF	TGTGCCAGCAGTTGGACAGACAAGAGCTCCTACAATGAGCAGTTCTTC
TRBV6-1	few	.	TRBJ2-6	CASTTQDGASGANVLTF	TGTGCCAGCACCACGCAGGACGGGGCCTCTGGGGCCAACGTCCTGACTTTC
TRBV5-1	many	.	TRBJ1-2	CASSSSGYKGVGYTF	TGCGCCAGCAGCTCCTCGGGTTACAAAGGAGTCGGCTACACCTTC
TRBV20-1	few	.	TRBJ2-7	CSARVGTYEQYF	TGCAGTGCTAGAGTAGGCACCTACGAGCAGTACTTC
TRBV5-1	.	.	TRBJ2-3	CASSLASSDTQYF	TGCGCCAGCAGCTTGGCCTCTTCAGATACGCAGTATTTT
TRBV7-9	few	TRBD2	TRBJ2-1	CASSSGLGSHEQFF	TGTGCCAGCAGCTCCGGACTAGGATCACATGAGCAGTTCTTC
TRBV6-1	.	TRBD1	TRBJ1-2	CASSRQLLGQGNYGYTF	TGTGCCAGCAGTCGCCAACTCCTGGGACAGGGCAACTATGGCTACACCTTC
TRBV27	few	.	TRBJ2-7	CASSLRQTSRGVQYF	TGTGCCAGCAGTTTAAGGCAGACTAGCAGGGGCGTGCAGTACTTC
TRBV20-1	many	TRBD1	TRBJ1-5	CSAWGQGTGNSNQPQHF	TGCAGTGCCTGGGGACAGGGTACGGGAAATAGCAATCAGCCCCAGCATTTT
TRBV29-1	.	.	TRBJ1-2	CSVEGQAAKANYGYTF	TGCAGCGTTGAAGGTCAGGCAGCCAAAGCTAACTATGGCTACACCTTC
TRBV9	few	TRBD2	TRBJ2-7	CASSPSWGLAGVDEQYF	TGTGCCAGCAGCCCGAGCTGGGGTTTAGCGGGAGTTGACGAGCAGTACTTC
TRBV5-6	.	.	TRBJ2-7	CASSLVIGDEQYF	TGTGCCAGCAGCTTGGTAATTGGTGACGAGCAGTACTTC